This T cell receptor (beta chain) was retrieved from a study of Ad26.COV2.S vaccination and SARS-CoV-2 variants. About the research overall: Trial arm assignment for the donor was COV1001 Ad26.COV2.S. Once or twice, 56 days apart, Ad26.COV2.S was delivered intramuscularly.

V was cut by 2 bases and J by 0 bases, with 7 bases left in between. The length of the CDR3 is 14 residues. The germline V gene has CDR1 KGHSH and CDR2 LQKENI. With regard to this clone: The antigen is undetermined.

The study, taken as a whole, reports: Vaccine recipients surpassed placebo recipients in spike-specific TCR breadth.

Treatment indicated: 15 to 20 received Ad26.COV2.S at low or high dose, single or two shots; about 5 received placebo; per-sample allocation not given. Specimen acquisition occurred on day 63 following the initial vaccine or placebo injection. The method was immunoSEQ multiplex PCR; TCRdb's version includes in-frame clones alone and lacks a portion of them. Of 300,000 to 350,000 clones listed, 80% to 90% are singletons. The specimen was peripheral blood, collected in a trial of Ad26.COV2.S vaccine versus placebo. The chain recombines TRBV18 with TRBJ2-5, with D perhaps being TRBD1 or TRBD2 (5 bases each). This sequence originates from a person aged 18-60 years who received the Ad26.COV2.S COVID-19 vaccine or a placebo. The CDR3 bases are TGTGCCAGCTCACCAGGGGGTCACCAAGAGACCCAGTACTTC. Protein sequence: CASSPGGHQETQYF.